These 14 T cell receptor beta chains originate from one sample sequenced in a study of radiotherapy plus CTLA-4 blockade in lung cancer. Repertoires were generated with immunoSEQ multiplex PCR, while TCRdb's copy carries only in-frame clones and drops some. The sample carries 90,000 to 130,000 clones, approximately 77% recorded once. The sample consisted of peripheral blood, taken from a patient treated with radiotherapy plus ipilimumab. These receptor sequences come from a human donor with non-small cell lung cancer that progressed on radiotherapy plus ipilimumab. Some clones in this sample may be carry-over from other donors' samples.

The rearrangement links TRBV6-5 to TRBJ1-2, with a tentative D call TRBD1 (5 bases). The CDR3 covers 14 residues. CDR1 and CDR2 (germline): MNHEY, SVGAGI. The V end was cut by 5 bases, the J end by 0 bases, with 10 bases between. CDR3 nucleotides: TGTGCCAGCAGTGCGTCGGGGGCTAACTATGGCTACACCTTC. This sequence encodes CASSASGANYGYTF.

V usage is TRBV9 and J usage is TRBJ1-2; D remains ambiguous. Trimming cost V 5 bases and J 5 bases, with 10 bases left between them. Germline values: CDR1 SGDLS, CDR2 YYNGEE. The CDR3 consists of 12 residues. DNA for the CDR3: TGTGCCAGCAGTAGACGCAATTATGGCTACACCTTC. This codes for CASSRRNYGYTF.

The genes are TRBV28 and TRBJ2-3; D not resolved. From germline, CDR1 is MDHEN and CDR2 SYDVKM. The CDR3 covers 13 residues. V lost 2 bases and J lost 1, with 4 bases in between. CDR3 bases: TGTGCCAGCAGTTTACCCCGCACAGATACGCAGTATTTT. Its protein is CASSLPRTDTQYF.

The chain combines TRBV19 with TRBJ2-7; no reliable D call. V dropped 0 bases and J dropped 0 bases, with 9 bases sitting between them. The CDR3 length is 15 residues. Germline loops: CDR1 LNHDA, CDR2 SQIVND (reference sequence). CDR3 coding DNA: TGTGCCAGTAGTATAGACTCTCAGAGCTCCTACGAGCAGTACTTC. Its translation is CASSIDSQSSYEQYF.

The chain recombines TRBV18 with TRBJ1-5, with unresolved D. Between the trimmed V and J ends, which lost 3 bases and 0 bases, there was a span of 9 bases. This CDR3 has 15 residues. The germline V gene has CDR1 KGHSH and CDR2 LQKENI. DNA of the CDR3: TGTGCCAGCTCACCCAGGACTGGTAGCAATCAGCCCCAGCATTTT. It is translated as CASSPRTGSNQPQHF.

The rearrangement joins TRBV2 to TRBJ2-2; a possible D gene is TRBD1 (5 bases). This CDR3 is 15 amino acids long. Between the trimmed V and J ends, which lost 4 bases and 3 bases, there was a span of 12 bases. Germline V CDR1 and CDR2: SNHLY, FYNNEI. CDR3 sequence: CASSARTLDTGELFF. CDR3 in DNA: TGTGCCAGCAGTGCTAGGACACTGGACACCGGGGAGCTGTTTTTT.

The rearrangement uses TRBV5-1 and TRBJ2-4, with 14 bases matching TRBD2. The CDR3 has 17 residues. Germline V gene data show CDR1 as SGHRS and CDR2 as YFSETQ. V dropped 4 bases and J dropped 5; count of bases not matched to a gene: 8. CDR3 sequence (DNA): TGCGCCAGCAGCGTCGGACTAGCGGGGGGCATTGAAAACATTCAGTACTTC. Translation: CASSVGLAGGIENIQYF.

The CDR3 sequence is CASSGLHGSGANVLTF. CDR3 DNA sequence: TGTGCCAGCAGTGGACTACACGGCTCTGGGGCCAACGTCCTGACTTTC. This chain joins TRBV6-1 and TRBJ2-6, with a weak D call TRBD2 (5 bases). Germline V gene lookup returns CDR1 MNHNS and CDR2 SASEGT. CDR3 length: 16 residues. Trimming left V 4 bases short and J 0 bases short, with 10 bases between.

The chain carries TRBV7-2 and TRBJ1-1; weak D call: TRBD1 (5 bases). CDR1 is SGHTA and CDR2 is FQGNSA in the germline V gene. V lost 6 bases to trimming and J lost 5 bases, with 10 bases between them. The CDR3 is 12 amino acids. The DNA for the CDR3 is TGTGCCAGCAGTCCATGGGGGACTGAAGCTTTCTTT. Its protein product is CASSPWGTEAFF. Supplemented by reference TRBV7-2 and TRBJ1-1, the full variable domain reads GAGVSQSPSNKVTEKGKDVELRCDPISGHTALYWYRQSLGQGLEFLIYFQGNSAPDKSGLPSDRFSAERTGGSVSTLTIQRTQQEDSAVYLCASSPWGTEAFFGQGTRLTVV.

The J gene is TRBJ2-2, the V gene TRBV5-1, with D tentatively TRBD1 (6 bases). CDR1 is SGHRS and CDR2 is YFSETQ in the germline V gene. This CDR3 comprises 15 residues. V shed 2 bases and J shed 3 bases, with 11 bases lying between them. CDR3 nucleotides: TGCGCCAGCAGCTTTGTGGGGGCGGACACCGGGGAGCTGTTTTTT. It specifies CASSFVGADTGELFF.

The DNA for the CDR3 is TGTGCCAGCAGTTTAATCTCGGGGTCCTTCTCCTACAATGAGCAGTTCTTC. Translation gives CASSLISGSFSYNEQFF. The gene calls are TRBV28 and TRBJ2-1, with D perhaps matching TRBD2 (5 bases). The germline gives CDR1 MDHEN, CDR2 SYDVKM. The CDR3 runs to 17 residues. The V end lost 2 bases, the J end lost 0 bases, and 14 bases lay between the germline ends.

This rearrangement joins TRBV6-5 to TRBJ1-2, with D perhaps TRBD1 (6 bases). With 10 bases removed from V and 0 bases from J, the gap between germline ends came to 12 bases. CDR1 and CDR2 from the germline V gene are MNHEY and SVGAGI. CDR3 length: 13 residues. In nucleotides, the CDR3 is TGTGCCACAGAGGACAGTTCTAACTATGGCTACACCTTC. This sequence encodes CATEDSSNYGYTF.

The V and J genes are TRBV11-2 and TRBJ2-2; TRBD1 matches at 9 bases. The V gene end was trimmed by 1 base and the J gene end by 6 bases; junction bases not matched to a gene: 12. This CDR3 comprises 18 residues. Germline loops: CDR1 SGHAT, CDR2 FQNNGV. The CDR3 DNA reads as TGTGCCAGCAGCTTAGCGGGACCCGGGACAGGGTCTCCCGGGGAGCTGTTTTTT. Its translation is CASSLAGPGTGSPGELFF.

V and J are TRBV2 and TRBJ1-5, with 8 bases fitting TRBD1. Germline loops: CDR1 SNHLY, CDR2 FYNNEI. The CDR3 totals 16 residues. The ends lost 3 bases at V and 7 bases at J; junction bases unmatched: 11. The chain's CDR3 is CASSEQWTGSNQPQHF. CDR3 nucleotide sequence: TGTGCCAGCAGTGAGCAGTGGACAGGGTCAAACCAGCCCCAGCATTTT.